Following are 20 T cell receptor beta chains from one sample sequenced in a study of Ad26.COV2.S vaccination and SARS-CoV-2 variants. Treatment denoted: about 20 received Ad26.COV2.S at low or high dose, single or two shots; 5 received placebo; per-sample allocation not given. Sampling was done on day 63 after the first vaccine or placebo injection. Clones were sequenced by immunoSEQ multiplex PCR, and TCRdb holds only the in-frame ones, with some missing. The data hold approximately 300,000 clones, with 85% observed a single time. Source: peripheral blood, taken in a trial of Ad26.COV2.S vaccine versus placebo. The receptors were sampled from a person between 18 and 65 years old who received the Ad26.COV2.S COVID-19 vaccine or a placebo.

The chain carries TRBV14 and TRBJ1-1; TRBD1 aligns across 7 bases. The trim removed 3 bases at V and 1 base at J, leaving 5 bases unmatched. Germline loops: CDR1 SGHDN, CDR2 FVKESK. The CDR3 has 15 amino acids. The CDR3 DNA reads as TGTGCCAGCAGCCAGAACAGGGGCCAGAACACTGAAGCTTTCTTT. Translating gives CASSQNRGQNTEAFF. The whole variable domain, remainder taken from reference TRBV14 and TRBJ1-1, is EAGVTQFPSHSVIEKGQTVTLRCDPISGHDNLYWYRRVMGKEIKFLLHFVKESKQDESGMPNNRFLAERTGGTYSTLKVQPAELEDSGVYFCASSQNRGQNTEAFFGQGTRLTVV.

Concerning this clone itself: Other DNA sequences within the sample encode an identical CDR3. The CDR3 DNA reads as TGTGCCAGCAGTTTATCCCGGGGGGGGGAAGCTTTCTTT. Protein sequence: CASSLSRGGEAFF. V usage is TRBV28 and J usage is TRBJ1-1; a weak D match, TRBD1 (5 bases). Germline lookup yields CDR1 MDHEN and CDR2 SYDVKM. V shed 1 base and J shed 8 bases, with 11 bases lying between them. The CDR3 is 13 amino acids. Filled out from reference TRBV28 and TRBJ1-1, the complete variable domain reads DVKVTQSSRYLVKRTGEKVFLECVQDMDHENMFWYRQDPGLGLRLIYFSYDVKMKEKGDIPEGYSVSREKKERFSLILESASTNQTSMYLCASSLSRGGEAFFGQGTRLTVV.

Relative to its sample, this clone is medium-sized. The chain links TRBV6-1 to TRBJ2-3; 12 nucleotides line up with TRBD2. This CDR3 is built from 15 residues. Unmatched junction bases numbered 1, after V lost 2 bases and J lost 4 bases. Germline V gene lookup returns CDR1 MNHNS and CDR2 SASEGT. CDR3 protein: CASSELAGGPDTQYF. The CDR3 DNA follows: TGTGCCAGCAGTGAACTAGCGGGGGGGCCAGATACGCAGTATTTT.

J is TRBJ2-7 and V is TRBV24-1; tentatively, D is TRBD1 or TRBD2 (5 bases each). Germline CDR1 KGHDR, CDR2 SFDVKD. Trimming left V 1 base short and J 3 bases short, with 12 bases between. CDR3 size: 15 residues. The CDR3 DNA is TGTGCCACCAGTGATTTTGGGGGAGAGTACTACGAGCAGTACTTC. Translated, it gives CATSDFGGEYYEQYF.

The rearrangement joins TRBV12-5 to TRBJ2-1, with 8 positions matching TRBD1. Unmatched junction bases numbered 9, after V lost 1 base and J lost 4 bases. Germline assignment: CDR1 LGHNT and CDR2 FRNRAP. This CDR3 has 17 amino acids. CDR3 sequence reads: CASGLEKGQGLYNEQFF. As DNA, the CDR3 is TGTGCTAGTGGTTTGGAAAAAGGACAGGGACTTTACAATGAGCAGTTCTTC.

A note on this clone: Other DNA sequences in this sample translate to the same CDR3. The rearrangement joins TRBV18 to TRBJ2-5; possible D gene TRBD1, 5 bases. With 0 bases removed from V and 3 bases from J, the gap between germline ends came to 8 bases. CDR1 and CDR2 (germline): KGHSH, LQKENI. CDR3 size: 14 residues. The DNA for the CDR3 is TGTGCCAGCTCACCACCGGGGCGCAAAGAGACCCAGTACTTC. Protein: CASSPPGRKETQYF.

The chain links TRBV7-3 to TRBJ2-1; 7 bases line up with TRBD1. Germline V gene lookup returns CDR1 SGHTA and CDR2 FQGTGA. The V segment lost 4 bases and the J segment 6 bases; nucleotides outside the gene matches: 9. This CDR3 is built from 15 residues. CDR3 region: CASSYSGTAINEQFF. CDR3 coding DNA: TGTGCCAGCAGCTACTCCGGGACAGCAATCAATGAGCAGTTCTTC.

Concerning this clone itself: This may be a read error: a much more frequent sequence differs by one nucleotide. The chain is built from TRBV4-1 and TRBJ1-2, with a weak D call TRBD1 (5 bases). Between the trimmed V and J ends, which lost 4 bases and 2 bases, there was a span of 8 bases. This CDR3 contains 13 residues. Germline values: CDR1 MGHRA, CDR2 YSYEKL. CDR3 in DNA: TGCGCCAGCAGCCGTACAGGAAACTATGGCTACACCTTC. Translating it yields CASSRTGNYGYTF.

The chain links TRBV5-1 to TRBJ1-3, with D possibly TRBD1 on 5 matching bases. Trimming pared 4 bases from V and 0 bases from J, leaving 11 bases between. The CDR3 totals 15 residues. Germline loops: CDR1 SGHRS, CDR2 YFSETQ. CDR3 sequence (DNA): TGCGCCAGCAGCAGGGACGGATTCTCTGGAAACACCATATATTTT. Translation: CASSRDGFSGNTIYF. Drawing the rest from reference TRBV5-1 and TRBJ1-3, the complete variable domain is KAGVTQTPRYLIKTRGQQVTLSCSPISGHRSVSWYQQTPGQGLQFLFEYFSETQRNKGNFPGRFSGRQFSNSRSEMNVSTLELGDSALYLCASSRDGFSGNTIYFGEGSWLTVV.

The V gene is TRBV19, the J gene TRBJ1-2, with D hard to call. The CDR3 runs to 13 residues. The germline gives CDR1 LNHDA, CDR2 SQIVND (reference sequence). V was cut by 3 bases and J by 6 bases, with 11 bases left in between. CDR3 nucleotides: TGTGCCAGTAGTATGCGGCAGGCCCATGGCTACACCTTC. It encodes CASSMRQAHGYTF.

The genes are TRBV6-5 and TRBJ1-2; a weak D match, TRBD1 (6 bases). Germline CDR1 is MNHEY and CDR2 is SVGAGI. Deletions cut 7 bases from V and 4 bases from J, with 7 bases between. The CDR3 runs 11 residues. The CDR3 coding sequence is TGTGCCAGCAACAGGGCCTATGGCTACACCTTC. Translating it yields CASNRAYGYTF.

This sequence joins TRBV29-1 and TRBJ2-5; D gene unclear. From germline, CDR1 is SQVTM and CDR2 ANQGSEA. Deletions cut 3 bases from V and 2 bases from J, with 7 bases between. The CDR3 extends over 12 amino acids. The CDR3 bases are TGCAGCGTTGACGCTAGTCAAGAGACCCAGTACTTC. This gives the protein CSVDASQETQYF.

The chain links TRBV3-1 (or the pseudogene TRBV3-2) to TRBJ2-1; D is possibly TRBD2 (6 bases). This CDR3 is 15 amino acids long. Germline loops: CDR1 LGHDT, CDR2 YNNKEL (reference sequence). With 1 base removed from V and 3 bases from J, the gap between germline ends came to 10 bases. The CDR3 sequence is CASSQVGGIYNEQFF. CDR3 in DNA: TGTGCCAGCAGCCAAGTCGGGGGAATCTACAATGAGCAGTTCTTC.

The rearrangement uses TRBV5-1 and TRBJ1-1; D gene uncertain. Trimming cost V 2 bases and J 0 bases, with 8 bases left between them. The germline CDR1 and CDR2 sequences are SGHRS and YFSETQ. The CDR3 length is 14 residues. The CDR3 spells CASSLNSMNTEAFF. DNA of the CDR3: TGCGCCAGCAGCTTAAACTCTATGAACACTGAAGCTTTCTTT.

This clone showed up just a few times. V gene TRBV7-9 combines with J gene TRBJ2-5; 8 nucleotides match TRBD1. Per germline, CDR1 SEHNR and CDR2 FQNEAQ (reference sequence). The CDR3 has 16 amino acids. V was clipped by 5 bases and J by 5 bases; unmatched bases: 13. DNA for the CDR3: TGTGCCAGCAGCGCAACCGAGGGACAGGCTTGGGAGACCCAGTACTTC. Its protein is CASSATEGQAWETQYF.

This chain joins TRBV18 and TRBJ2-7; D might be TRBD2 (5 bases). Trimming took off 6 bases at V and 0 bases at J, with 15 bases between the two ends. This CDR3 has 15 residues. Germline assignment: CDR1 KGHSH and CDR2 LQKENI. The CDR3 protein is CASSPDLGSSYEQYF. The CDR3 DNA sequence: TGTGCCAGCTCTCCAGACCTTGGGAGCTCCTACGAGCAGTACTTC. Looking up the rest from reference TRBV18 and TRBJ2-7 gives the full variable domain: NAGVMQNPRHLVRRRGQEARLRCSPMKGHSHVYWYRQLPEEGLKFMVYLQKENIIDESGMPKERFSAEFPKEGPSILRIQQVVRGDSAAYFCASSPDLGSSYEQYFGPGTRLTVT.

This chain links TRBV10-1 with TRBJ2-2; TRBD2 aligns across 8 bases. CDR3 length equals 17 residues. In germline, CDR1 is WNHNN, CDR2 SYGVQD (reference sequence). The V segment lost 4 bases and the J segment 4 bases; nucleotides outside the gene matches: 11. The CDR3 loop is CASSVPGLVIRTGELFF. The CDR3 DNA follows: TGCGCCAGCAGTGTCCCGGGACTAGTCATACGCACCGGGGAGCTGTTTTTT.

V usage is TRBV27 and J usage is TRBJ2-7, with TRBD2 matching 10 bases. The CDR3 extends over 16 amino acids. Looked up from germline, CDR1 is MNHEY and CDR2 is SMNVEV (reference sequence). V shed 5 bases, J shed 3 bases, and the junction held 10 bases outside the gene matches. The CDR3 DNA reads TGTGCCAGCAGTATTTCTAGCGGGGGTTTTAGCTACGAGCAGTACTTC. It codes for CASSISSGGFSYEQYF.

The rearrangement joins TRBV28 to TRBJ1-1; 7 bases fit TRBD1. Per the germline V gene, CDR1 is MDHEN and CDR2 is SYDVKM. The CDR3 extends over 12 amino acids. Losses at the gene ends were 11 bases for V and 4 bases for J; bases not matched to a gene: 7. The CDR3 region has the DNA TGTGCCGCCCACAGGGGACTCACTGAAGCTTTCTTT. Its translation is CAAHRGLTEAFF.

This sequence joins TRBV7-3 and TRBJ2-7; 8 bases line up with TRBD2. The V and J ends lost 4 bases and 2 bases, in that order; junction bases with no gene match: 7. The CDR3 sequence is 15 residues long. Per germline, CDR1 SGHTA and CDR2 FQGTGA. The CDR3 DNA sequence: TGTGCCAGCAGCTGGTCGGGGGGGGCACCCTACGAGCAGTACTTC. It specifies CASSWSGGAPYEQYF.